This T cell receptor beta chain was sequenced for a study of T cell responses to AZD1222 COVID-19 vaccine (dated by TCRdb to 2020 to 2022). Regarding the research as a whole: Because spike-specific TCR depth and breadth did not differ between the two schedules, AZD1222 recipients who got a second dose at roughly 4 weeks were pooled with those who got a second dose at roughly 12 weeks. A total of just over 230 trial participants underwent TCR sequencing, of whom roughly 210 had received two doses of AZD1222 and around 25 had received two doses of the MenACWY control vaccine. Trial participants were enrolled by age into 18-55, 56-69 and 70-plus year subgroups, with around 140, 26 and 57 TCR-sequenced participants respectively. On the study overall, not on this receptor specifically: Vaccine-associated CD4 TCRs spanned the whole spike protein, with dominant responses in regions 160-218 and 743-854. Participants were mostly white British, with more females than males. The authors suggested clonal diversity may have been underestimated. After two AZD1222 doses, both the breadth and the depth of spike-specific TCRs were significantly higher than at day 0 and than in MenACWY recipients. Reportedly, close to half of the unique spike-specific TCRs recognized epitopes lying outside the regions that are mutated in the B.1.351 and B.1.1.7 variants. Conclusions about previously exposed vaccinees are limited because only 6 or 7 AZD1222 recipients were SARS-CoV-2 seropositive at baseline. No day 14 peak-response samples were available, so repertoires were characterized only after the peak T cell response. The 56-69-year group was small, and its depth increase did not reach significance, likely because of low power.

The CDR3 regions of human TCRbeta chains were subjected to immunosequencing. In the paper's pipeline: Repertoire TCRs were checked for matches against a reference library of SARS-CoV-2-specific TCRs that had been generated using the MIRA antigen-specificity platform. Breadth was defined as the fraction of unique TCRs that were SARS-CoV-2-associated, and depth was defined as the fraction of total T cells that were SARS-CoV-2-associated. Using the MIRA data, every spike-specific TCR was mapped to the spike region that the TCR reacted to and assigned to either a CD4 or a CD8 class. Log10-transformed breadth and depth values were compared by one-way ANOVA with Sidak's multiple comparisons tests. The table comes from immuneACCESS by way of TCRdb, which keeps in-frame sequences with V and J called. Part of the clones is missing from these tables; in studies checked, under half for an unresolved V gene and the rest for unknown reasons. That table furnishes V, J and clone size, whereas the DNA furnished D and trimming. For this sample the table gives about 120,000 clones, of which 75% to 90% were detected only once. Approximately 8.5% of the sample comes from the top ten.

From a lookup of the germline V gene (reference sequence), CDR1 and CDR2 are LNHDA and SQIVND. Taken from cysteine to phenylalanine, the CDR3 has 14 residues. CDR3 DNA is the only sequence kept; it has 42 bases, read in frame from the first base. Between the V and J ends, shortened by 7 bases and 6 bases respectively, the junction contains 16 bases. Only a few counts were recorded for this clone. Its antigen specificity is not known. It has no much larger one-base neighbor in the sample; base qualities were not kept. What this sample's time point label stands for: baseline before first vaccination. Vaccinee samples were obtained from the UK trials COV001 and COV002, which included a single-blind randomized controlled phase 2/3 trial of AZD1222 (ChAdOx1 nCoV-19) in healthy adults. For TCRbeta chain sequencing, PBMC samples were collected from trial participants at day 0 and at day 28 after the second dose.

The sequence came from an adult in good health. Recombination connected TRBV19 to TRBJ1-5; TRBD1 is a possible D gene, resting on 5 matching bases. The input for sequencing was peripheral blood, taken on day 0 of AZD1222 vaccination. The CDR3 protein is CASTPGTARQPQHF. The nucleotide sequence reads TGTGCCAGTACCCCCGGGACGGCCCGTCAGCCCCAGCATTTT.